Following are 22 T cell receptor beta chains from one sample sequenced in a study of cytomegalovirus exposure and HLA in healthy donors. The repertoire was sequenced with immunoSEQ multiplex PCR; TCRdb's copy has only in-frame clones and lacks some. The table records a few hundred thousand clones, 70% to 90% of them present only once. The material sequenced was PBMCs. These receptors were collected from a young woman in good health and CMV-seronegative.

V usage is TRBV11-2 and J usage is TRBJ2-7, with a possible D match to TRBD2 (7 bases). Germline V gene lookup returns CDR1 SGHAT and CDR2 FQNNGV. With 3 bases removed from V and 5 bases from J, the gap between germline ends came to 20 bases. The CDR3 length is 16 residues. The CDR3 protein is CASSLGGGRVSDEQYF. The CDR3 bases are TGTGCCAGCAGCTTGGGGGGGGGCAGGGTATCCGACGAGCAGTACTTC.

V and J are TRBV6-1 and TRBJ1-5; 7 nucleotides align to TRBD1. This CDR3 is built from 16 residues. V lost 3 bases to trimming and J lost 6 bases; unmatched junction nucleotides: 11. Germline V gene lookup returns CDR1 MNHNS and CDR2 SASEGT. CDR3 nucleotide sequence: TGTGCCAGCAGTGATAGGACAGCCTCAGGGGGTCAGCCCCAGCATTTT. Protein sequence: CASSDRTASGGQPQHF.

The rearrangement uses TRBV9 and TRBJ2-7; possible D gene TRBD1, 5 bases. The germline V gene encodes CDR1 SGDLS and CDR2 YYNGEE. The CDR3 extends over 14 amino acids. V was pared by 0 bases and J by 0 bases, with 7 bases between. CDR3 sequence: CASSVGQSSYEQYF. The CDR3, as DNA: TGTGCCAGCAGCGTAGGACAGAGCTCCTACGAGCAGTACTTC.

The chain couples TRBV11-2 to TRBJ2-1; TRBD1 might be the D (6 bases). V was cut by 3 bases and J by 4 bases, with 19 bases left in between. Germline-derived CDR1 and CDR2 are SGHAT and FQNNGV. The CDR3 contains 17 residues. As DNA, the CDR3 is TGTGCCAGCAGCTTCGCAGGAAGCAGGGGACGGTACAATGAGCAGTTCTTC. This sequence encodes CASSFAGSRGRYNEQFF.

V usage is TRBV5-6 and J usage is TRBJ2-3; D is undetermined. The CDR3 extends over 11 amino acids. Trimming took off 4 bases at V and 3 bases at J, with 3 bases between the two ends. CDR1 and CDR2 from the germline V gene are SGHDT and YYEEEE. CDR3 DNA sequence: TGTGCCAGCAGCGAGACAGATACGCAGTATTTT. Protein: CASSETDTQYF.

This chain uses TRBV6-6 with TRBJ1-3; D unresolved. The V end lost 4 bases, the J end lost 4 bases, and 5 bases lay between the germline ends. The V gene's germline CDR1 is MNHNY and CDR2 SVGAGI (reference sequence). The CDR3 consists of 12 residues. The CDR3 sequence: CASSSAGNTIYF. As DNA, the CDR3 is TGTGCCAGCAGTTCAGCGGGAAACACCATATATTTT.

This chain uses TRBV9 with TRBJ2-1; 8 bases fit TRBD2. After removal of 3 bases from V and 2 bases from J, the junction contained 7 bases not matched to a gene. Germline V gene sequence: CDR1 SGDLS, CDR2 YYNGEE. This CDR3 is 16 amino acids long. DNA of the CDR3: TGTGCCAGCAGCGGAAATAGCGGGACCCCCTACAATGAGCAGTTCTTC. Protein product: CASSGNSGTPYNEQFF.

The chain couples TRBV7-2 to TRBJ2-7; D unresolved. CDR3 length: 16 amino acids. The germline V gene has CDR1 SGHTA and CDR2 FQGNSA. Between the trimmed V and J ends, which lost 4 bases and 1 base, there was a span of 17 bases. DNA for the CDR3: TGTGCCAGCAGCTCTACGAGCAGGTATTCGTCCTACGAGCAGTACTTC. This sequence encodes CASSSTSRYSSYEQYF.

The chain couples TRBV28 to TRBJ2-6; 8 bases line up with TRBD1. Germline loops: CDR1 MDHEN, CDR2 SYDVKM. The CDR3 runs to 19 residues. The V and J ends lost 2 bases and 1 base, in that order; junction bases with no gene match: 10. CDR3 in DNA: TGTGCCAGCAGTTTACAGGGGGCGAAATACCCTTCTGGGGCCAACGTCCTGACTTTC. Amino acid sequence: CASSLQGAKYPSGANVLTF. The complete variable domain, with remaining parts taken from reference TRBV28 and TRBJ2-6, reads DVKVTQSSRYLVKRTGEKVFLECVQDMDHENMFWYRQDPGLGLRLIYFSYDVKMKEKGDIPEGYSVSREKKERFSLILESASTNQTSMYLCASSLQGAKYPSGANVLTFGAGSRLTVL.

V is TRBV11-3 and J is TRBJ2-7; possible D gene TRBD2, 5 bases. V was trimmed by 2 bases and J by 2 bases, leaving 22 bases between them. The CDR3 spans 18 residues. Per germline, CDR1 SGHNT and CDR2 YENEEA. The CDR3 sequence: CASSLRTRELDLPYEQYF. The CDR3 DNA reads TGTGCCAGCAGCTTAAGGACCCGGGAACTTGATCTCCCCTACGAGCAGTACTTC.

This sequence joins TRBV5-6 and TRBJ2-7; 8 bases line up with TRBD2. With V trimmed by 4 bases and J by 1 base, 7 bases remained unmatched. Germline CDR1 and CDR2: SGHDT and YYEEEE. The CDR3 runs 15 residues. The CDR3 DNA sequence: TGTGCCAGCAGCGTGGACGGGAGGGGGTCCTACGAGCAGTACTTC. Translating gives CASSVDGRGSYEQYF.

This chain uses TRBV2 with TRBJ2-7, with D hard to call. Germline V gene data show CDR1 as SNHLY and CDR2 as FYNNEI. The CDR3 totals 10 residues. Between the trimmed V and J ends, which lost 4 bases and 4 bases, there was a span of 2 bases. The CDR3 DNA reads as TGTGCCAGCAGTGTATACGAGCAGTACTTC. Amino acids: CASSVYEQYF.

The rearrangement uses TRBV7-9 and TRBJ2-3; 14 bases are a match to TRBD2. The germline gives CDR1 SEHNR, CDR2 FQNEAQ (reference sequence). J lost 5 bases, V lost 5 bases, and 9 bases had no gene match. CDR3 length equals 17 residues. This CDR3 is CASSPPGLAGVGDTQYF. In nucleotides, the CDR3 is TGTGCCAGCAGCCCGCCGGGACTAGCGGGAGTAGGAGATACGCAGTATTTT.

V is TRBV5-1 and J is TRBJ2-3; perhaps TRBD2 as D (6 bases). Germline V gene sequence: CDR1 SGHRS, CDR2 YFSETQ. V was clipped by 4 bases and J by 12 bases, with 18 bases between them. This CDR3 comprises 13 residues. In DNA, the CDR3 is TGCGCCAGCAGCCCGGGGACTCCAGATTTACAGTATTTT. This translates into CASSPGTPDLQYF.

This chain links TRBV6-1 with TRBJ2-7; 12 nucleotides line up with TRBD1. V lost 10 bases to trimming and J lost 7 bases; unmatched junction nucleotides: 5. The V gene's germline CDR1 is MNHNS and CDR2 SASEGT. This CDR3 has 12 amino acids. CDR3 amino acids: CAMGQGAMEQYF. The CDR3 DNA follows: TGTGCCATGGGACAGGGGGCCATGGAGCAGTACTTC.

The V gene is TRBV23-1, the J gene TRBJ2-7, with 8 bases fitting TRBD1. TRBV23-1 is noted as an ORF with a role that remains uncertain. V shed 8 bases and J 3 bases; nucleotides not matched to a gene: 18. The CDR3 has 17 residues. For the CDR3, the DNA is TGCGCCAGCCCAAAAGGGAAAGCAGGGGGCCGCGGCTACGAGCAGTACTTC. It translates to CASPKGKAGGRGYEQYF.

The J gene is TRBJ1-2, the V gene TRBV6-1; perhaps TRBD1 as D (5 bases). There are 13 residues in the CDR3. Per the germline V gene, CDR1 is MNHNS and CDR2 is SASEGT. Trimming stripped 6 bases from V and 8 bases from J, with 16 bases between. CDR3: CASRRKQVEGYTF. The CDR3 DNA sequence: TGTGCCAGCAGGCGAAAACAGGTCGAGGGCTACACCTTC.

The CDR3 DNA reads TGCAGCGGCGGACCGCAGGGGGTCACTGAAGCTTTCTTT. This translates into CSGGPQGVTEAFF. The chain combines TRBV29-1 with TRBJ1-1, with 7 bases identical to TRBD1. V dropped 7 bases and J dropped 4; count of bases not matched to a gene: 9. The CDR3 is 13 amino acids. CDR1 is SQVTM and CDR2 is ANQGSEA in the germline V gene.

This clone was seen once. The gene calls are TRBV28 and TRBJ1-5; D ambiguous. Germline V gives CDR1 MDHEN, CDR2 SYDVKM. The CDR3 runs 14 residues. V shed 5 bases and J shed 0 bases, with 8 bases lying between them. The CDR3 loop is CASSDTYSNQPQHF. The CDR3 DNA follows: TGTGCCAGCAGTGACACGTATAGCAATCAGCCCCAGCATTTT.

The chain employs TRBV15 and TRBJ2-5; TRBD2 agrees at 7 bases. This CDR3 spans 14 amino acids. Trimming at V came to 9 bases and at J to 1 base, leaving 8 bases not matched to a gene. Germline lookup yields CDR1 LNHNV and CDR2 YYDKDF (reference sequence). CDR3 sequence reads: CATNRGVGQETQYF. The DNA for the CDR3 is TGTGCCACGAACCGGGGGGTGGGCCAAGAGACCCAGTACTTC.

In its sample, this clone was seen once. This chain joins TRBV6-5 and TRBJ1-2; 9 bases map to TRBD1. This CDR3 contains 12 residues. The V gene's germline CDR1 is MNHEY and CDR2 SVGAGI. Trimming cost V 10 bases and J 4 bases; bases outside gene matches: 4. CDR3 DNA: TGTGCCACTTGGACAGGGGTCTATGGCTACACCTTC. Protein sequence: CATWTGVYGYTF.

This clone has just one count. The chain employs TRBV27 and TRBJ1-5; the D gene is possibly TRBD1 (5 bases). With 6 bases removed from V and 5 bases from J, the gap between germline ends came to 35 bases. CDR3 size: 21 residues. CDR1 is MNHEY, CDR2 SMNVEV, per germline (reference sequence). CDR3 sequence: CASRGYDRLTPNPLVHQPQHF. The CDR3 nucleotides are TGTGCCAGCAGGGGATACGACAGATTAACTCCTAACCCCCTTGTCCATCAGCCCCAGCATTTT.